These 11 T cell receptor beta chains were all obtained from the same sample, sequenced in a study of cytotoxic CD8 clonotypes in ibrutinib-treated CLL. Produced via immunoSEQ multiplex PCR; TCRdb's table is partial and in-frame only. The profile shows approximately 70,000 clones, around 80% of them singletons. Specimen: PBMCs, collected at disease progression, from a patient treated with ibrutinib. These receptors were taken from a human donor with chronic lymphocytic leukemia.

In its sample, this clone was seen a few times. The rearrangement links TRBV19 to TRBJ1-5; D uncertain. Germline V gene lookup returns CDR1 LNHDA and CDR2 SQIVND (reference sequence). This CDR3 is 12 amino acids long. Trimming took 7 bases from V and 7 from J, leaving 11 bases between them. CDR3 protein: CASTRIPQPQHF. Written as DNA, the CDR3 is TGTGCCAGTACGAGAATCCCCCAGCCCCAGCATTTT.

The V call is TRBV15, the J call TRBJ1-4, with D tentatively TRBD1 (6 bases). Germline CDR1 is LNHNV and CDR2 is YYDKDF (reference sequence). The V and J ends lost 5 bases and 4 bases respectively, with 14 bases between them. This CDR3 region has 15 residues. In DNA form, the CDR3 reads TGTGCCACCAGCGGAGGGGGACGGAATAATGAAAAACTGTTTTTT. Amino acid sequence: CATSGGGRNNEKLFF.

The rearrangement uses TRBV25-1 and TRBJ1-2; 10 bases fit TRBD1. Unmatched junction bases numbered 4, after V lost 4 bases and J lost 2 bases. Germline values: CDR1 MGHDK, CDR2 SYGVNS. The CDR3 totals 15 residues. The CDR3 nucleotides are TGTGCCAGCAGTGGAGTGACAGGGGGCAACTATGGCTACACCTTC. Residues: CASSGVTGGNYGYTF.

In its sample, this clone was seen once. The chain employs TRBV19 and TRBJ2-1; TRBD2 aligns across 13 bases. V was clipped by 3 bases and J by 0 bases; unmatched bases: 8. This CDR3 contains 19 residues. CDR1 LNHDA and CDR2 SQIVND come from the germline V gene (reference sequence). The CDR3 DNA is TGTGCCAGTAGTATCCTCGGACTAGCGGGAGTAGGCTCCTACAATGAGCAGTTCTTC. It specifies CASSILGLAGVGSYNEQFF.

The chain couples TRBV9 to TRBJ2-3, with D unclear. This CDR3 region has 13 residues. Trimming removed 0 bases from V and 4 bases from J, with 6 bases in between. Germline assignment: CDR1 SGDLS and CDR2 YYNGEE. In nucleotides, the CDR3 is TGTGCCAGCAGCGTAGGGGGTGCAGATACGCAGTATTTT. It yields the protein CASSVGGADTQYF.

This chain links TRBV6-5 with TRBJ2-5; the match to TRBD2 covers 8 bases. Trimming at V came to 7 bases and at J to 4 bases, leaving 5 bases not matched to a gene. The germline CDR1 and CDR2 sequences are MNHEY and SVGAGI. The CDR3 covers 13 residues. CDR3 in amino acids: CASNRGGAETQYF. The CDR3 nucleotides are TGTGCCAGCAACCGGGGGGGAGCAGAGACCCAGTACTTC.

Only one count was recorded for this clone. CDR3 protein: CASSLALTPAGQDTQYF. In DNA, the CDR3 is TGCGCCAGCAGCCTTGCTCTCACCCCCGCCGGCCAAGATACGCAGTATTTT. The chain employs TRBV4-1 and TRBJ2-3; D gene ambiguous. This CDR3 comprises 17 residues. Trimming stripped 4 bases from V and 5 bases from J, with 22 bases between. Germline loops: CDR1 MGHRA, CDR2 YSYEKL.

In the case of this clone: This sample also contains other DNA sequences that code for the same CDR3. The rearrangement uses TRBV5-1 and TRBJ2-7, with unresolved D. CDR1 and CDR2 (germline): SGHRS, YFSETQ. The CDR3 has 11 amino acids. V lost 0 bases and J 3 bases, leaving 1 base between the germline ends. The DNA for the CDR3 is TGCGCCAGCAGCTTGGACTACGAGCAGTACTTC. It translates to CASSLDYEQYF.

The rearrangement links TRBV9 to TRBJ2-5, with D maybe TRBD1 (5 bases). V lost 3 bases and J 5 bases, leaving 8 bases between the germline ends. The CDR3 has 12 amino acids. The germline gives CDR1 SGDLS, CDR2 YYNGEE. CDR3 residues: CASSAHRETQYF. In DNA, the CDR3 is TGTGCCAGCAGCGCTCACAGGGAGACCCAGTACTTC.

The chain carries TRBV9 and TRBJ2-3, with 12 bases fitting TRBD2. From germline, CDR1 is SGDLS and CDR2 YYNGEE. This CDR3 spans 15 amino acids. Losses at the gene ends were 3 bases for V and 7 bases for J; bases not matched to a gene: 6. The CDR3 bases are TGTGCCAGCAGCGCTAGCGGGAGGGCTGCGAATACGCAGTATTTT. Translated: CASSASGRAANTQYF.

The chain uses TRBV10-3 and TRBJ1-1, with TRBD1 matching over 11 bases. The CDR3 length is 14 residues. After removal of 7 bases from V and 5 bases from J, the junction contained 6 bases not matched to a gene. Germline V gene sequence: CDR1 ENHRY, CDR2 SYGVKD. The CDR3 nucleotides read TGTGCCATCACCGGGACAGGGGGTTGGACTGAAGCTTTCTTT. Its protein is CAITGTGGWTEAFF.